Following are 19 T cell receptor beta chains from one sample sequenced in a study of T cells in Graves' hyperthyroidism and ophthalmopathy. RNA transcripts yielded amplified TCR beta CDR3 regions. With the HTBI primer set, the TCR CDR3 went through a first round of RT-PCR. TCRdb reprocessed the multiplex PCR reads via MiXCR and lists one record per CDR3 protein. The table records under 750,000 distinct CDR3 sequences, about 19% of them present only once. The specimen sequenced was blood. These receptors originate from a woman between 50 and 59 years old with Graves' hyperthyroidism that later progressed to Graves' ophthalmopathy.

This clonotype was seen repeatedly, ten times or more. The chain is built from TRBV27 and TRBJ2-3; 14 bases map to TRBD2. This CDR3 is 18 amino acids long. Germline CDR1 MNHEY, CDR2 SMNVEV (reference sequence). V was clipped by 5 bases and J by 3 bases; unmatched bases: 10. The CDR3 spells CASSPIWTSGGITDTQYF. DNA of the CDR3: TGTGCCAGCAGTCCCATATGGACTAGCGGGGGGATTACAGATACGCAGTATTTT.

This clonotype has just a few counts. The chain uses TRBV6-2 or TRBV6-3 and TRBJ2-1; 7 positions match TRBD2. This CDR3 spans 16 amino acids. Germline values: CDR1 MNHEY, CDR2 SVGEGT. With 0 bases clipped from V and 4 bases from J, the junction kept 6 bases outside the gene matches. CDR3 sequence: CASSYSTSERYNEQFF. For the CDR3, the DNA is TGTGCCAGCAGTTACTCCACTAGCGAACGATACAATGAGCAGTTCTTC.

The chain couples TRBV5-1 to TRBJ2-4, with a tentative D call TRBD2 (5 bases). CDR1 is SGHRS, CDR2 YFSETQ, per germline. CDR3 length: 15 amino acids. V lost 2 bases to trimming and J lost 1 base, with 10 bases between them. The CDR3 reads CASSLYRGAKNIQYF. The CDR3 coding sequence is TGCGCCAGCAGCTTATATCGAGGGGCCAAAAACATTCAGTACTTC.

The gene calls are TRBV9 and TRBJ2-3; 8 positions match TRBD1. CDR3 length: 15 amino acids. Germline V gene data show CDR1 as SGDLS and CDR2 as YYNGEE. The V gene end was trimmed by 0 bases and the J gene end by 2 bases; junction bases not matched to a gene: 2. The CDR3 region has the DNA TGTGCCAGCAGCGTAGTACAGGGGGACACAGATACGCAGTATTTT. Protein sequence: CASSVVQGDTDTQYF.

There are many counts of this clonotype. The chain recombines TRBV27 with TRBJ2-1; possibly TRBD1 or TRBD2 for D (5 bases each). The CDR3 is 15 amino acids. The V end lost 3 bases, the J end lost 7 bases, and 16 bases lay between the germline ends. Germline-derived CDR1 and CDR2 are MNHEY and SMNVEV (reference sequence). For the CDR3, the DNA is TGTGCCAGCAGTTTTTTTCGGGACGTTTGGAATGAGCAGTTCTTC. It specifies CASSFFRDVWNEQFF.

There are a few counts of this clonotype. The rearrangement uses TRBV15 and TRBJ2-2, with TRBD2 identical over 12 bases. J lost 6 bases, V lost 3 bases, and 8 bases had no gene match. Germline V CDR1 and CDR2: LNHNV, YYDKDF (reference sequence). The CDR3 runs 17 residues. CDR3 loop: CATSSETSGGFAGELFF. In DNA form, the CDR3 reads TGTGCCACCAGCAGTGAAACTAGCGGGGGGTTCGCCGGGGAGCTGTTTTTT.

This rearrangement joins TRBV7-2 to TRBJ1-5; TRBD1 might be the D (6 bases). V gave up 1 base and J gave up 7 bases, with 14 bases separating them. CDR1 SGHTA and CDR2 FQGNSA come from the germline V gene. The length of the CDR3 is 15 residues. CDR3 sequence (DNA): TGTGCCAGCAGCTTAGTCCAGGGGCTGAGGCAGCCCCAGCATTTT. Its translation is CASSLVQGLRQPQHF.

This clonotype was recorded a few times. The rearrangement uses TRBV6-5 and TRBJ1-2; D is perhaps TRBD1 (5 bases). V was pared by 2 bases and J by 6 bases, with 10 bases between. Germline values: CDR1 MNHEY, CDR2 SVGAGI. The length of the CDR3 is 13 residues. The CDR3 loop reads CASSYGRVDGYTF. The CDR3, as DNA: TGTGCCAGCAGTTACGGCAGGGTCGATGGCTACACCTTC.

The chain carries TRBV18 and TRBJ2-1; tentatively, D is TRBD1 (5 bases). From germline, CDR1 is KGHSH and CDR2 LQKENI. V lost 6 bases and J 10 bases, leaving 10 bases between the germline ends. The CDR3 runs 11 residues. The CDR3, as DNA: TGTGCCAGCTCGCACCAGGGCGAGCAGTTCTTC. This sequence encodes CASSHQGEQFF.

The gene calls are TRBV9 and TRBJ1-4; D unclear. The ends were cut back, 4 bases at V and 7 bases at J, with 17 bases in the middle. The V gene's germline CDR1 is SGDLS and CDR2 YYNGEE. The CDR3 is made up of 15 amino acids. The CDR3 loop reads CASSPGFAFSEKLFF. In nucleotides, the CDR3 is TGTGCCAGCAGCCCGGGCTTTGCGTTTAGTGAAAAACTGTTTTTT.

The chain couples TRBV7-9 to TRBJ1-5; D perhaps matches TRBD1 (5 bases). The CDR3 has 16 residues. CDR1 SEHNR and CDR2 FQNEAQ come from the germline V gene (reference sequence). V shed 1 base and J shed 6 bases, with 16 bases lying between them. The CDR3 region is CASSLVSPAGGQPQHF. CDR3 bases: TGTGCCAGCAGCTTAGTATCGCCGGCGGGGGGTCAGCCCCAGCATTTT.

The table lists this clonotype with a few counts. V and J are TRBV29-1 and TRBJ1-6; D perhaps matches TRBD1 (6 bases). Germline lookup yields CDR1 SQVTM and CDR2 ANQGSEA. CDR3 length: 13 amino acids. Trimming took 4 bases from V and 6 from J, leaving 10 bases between them. The CDR3 nucleotides read TGCAGCGTTGTGCAGGGGAGTAATTCACCCCTCCACTTT. This translates into CSVVQGSNSPLHF.

This clonotype showed up many times. The chain has TRBV20-1 and TRBJ1-6; D uncertain. V was shortened by 5 bases and J by 14 bases, with 13 bases between the two germline ends. The CDR3 runs 11 residues. The germline V gene has CDR1 DFQATT and CDR2 SNEGSKA (reference sequence). The CDR3 sequence is CSASDDISLHF. The CDR3 bases are TGCAGTGCTTCCGATGACATATCCCTCCACTTT.

This clonotype occurred a few times. The genes are TRBV3-1 and TRBJ1-1, with a tentative D call TRBD1 (5 bases). V was pared by 8 bases and J by 9 bases, with 16 bases between. CDR1 is LGHDT, CDR2 YNNKEL, per germline (reference sequence). There are 12 residues in the CDR3. CDR3 protein: CASGMGQGKAFF. CDR3 in DNA: TGTGCCAGCGGGATGGGGCAGGGTAAAGCTTTCTTT.

In its sample, this clonotype was seen a few times. The V call is TRBV5-5, the J call TRBJ1-5; D unresolved. Germline assignment: CDR1 SGHKS and CDR2 YYEKEE (reference sequence). V lost 0 bases to trimming and J lost 1 base, with 14 bases between them. The CDR3 runs to 17 residues. Here the CDR3 DNA reads TGTGCCAGCAGCTTGGTAGCAGGCTTAGAGAGCAATCAGCCCCAGCATTTT. The encoded protein is CASSLVAGLESNQPQHF. The whole variable domain, remainder taken from reference TRBV5-5 and TRBJ1-5, is DAGVTQSPTHLIKTRGQQVTLRCSPISGHKSVSWYQQVLGQGPQFIFQYYEKEERGRGNFPDRFSARQFPNYSSELNVNALLLGDSALYLCASSLVAGLESNQPQHFGDGTRLSIL.

This clonotype was found many times. V is TRBV30 and J is TRBJ1-2; 8 bases match TRBD1. Germline V gives CDR1 GTSNPN, CDR2 SVGIG (reference sequence). The CDR3 extends over 11 amino acids. V lost 6 bases to trimming and J lost 8 bases; unmatched junction nucleotides: 5. DNA for the CDR3: TGTGCCTGCAGGGGGCTGTTAGGCTACACCTTC. Its translation is CACRGLLGYTF.

The sample holds many counts of this clonotype. This chain joins TRBV3-1 and TRBJ2-1, with D hard to call. Germline V gene data show CDR1 as LGHDT and CDR2 as YNNKEL (reference sequence). Trimming cost V 4 bases and J 8 bases, with 12 bases left between them. This CDR3 contains 13 residues. The CDR3 region has the DNA TGTGCCAGCAGCCGTTCCGGGTTCCATGAGCAGTTCTTC. Its protein is CASSRSGFHEQFF.

This clonotype was observed many times. V is TRBV30 and J is TRBJ1-1; D not certain. Germline V gene sequence: CDR1 GTSNPN, CDR2 SVGIG (reference sequence). V lost 2 bases and J lost 3, with 10 bases in between. The CDR3 sequence is 13 residues long. CDR3 amino acids: CAWSRAKDTEAFF. As DNA, the CDR3 is TGTGCCTGGAGTCGGGCAAAGGACACTGAAGCTTTCTTT.

The V call is TRBV20-1, the J call TRBJ2-1, with D perhaps being TRBD1 or TRBD2 (6 bases each). In germline, CDR1 is DFQATT, CDR2 SNEGSKA (reference sequence). The CDR3 totals 17 residues. V was shortened by 0 bases and J by 0 bases, with 15 bases between the two germline ends. Here the CDR3 DNA reads TGCAGTGCTAGAGATTCCGGGGGCAAAAGCTCCTACAATGAGCAGTTCTTC. This gives the protein CSARDSGGKSSYNEQFF.